These 25 T cell receptor beta chains were sequenced from one sample in a study of sequential checkpoint blockade in melanoma. Specified treatment: randomized to nivolumab then ipilimumab (arm A) or the reverse (arm B). Profiling relied on immunoSEQ multiplex PCR, and the TCRdb table lists in-frame clones only, not all of them. The table records about 38,000 clones, roughly 88% of them present only once. This specimen was CD8+ T cells sorted from blood (inferred from file names), taken from a patient given nivolumab and ipilimumab in sequence. These receptors all stem from a human donor with melanoma.

The V gene is TRBV7-3, the J gene TRBJ2-5; the match to TRBD2 covers 11 bases. Gene TRBJ2-7 matches the end of the DNA better, so the J call may be wrong. Germline-derived CDR1 and CDR2 are SGHTA and FQGTGA. The length of the CDR3 is 19 residues. CDR3 sequence: CASSSPVVRLAGTNYEQYF. CDR3 coding DNA: TGTGCCAGCAGCTCGCCCGTGGTTAGACTAGCGGGAACGAACTACGAGCAGTACTTC.

J is TRBJ1-3 and V is TRBV10-3; D gene uncertain. This CDR3 has 14 residues. Deletions cut 6 bases from V and 0 bases from J, with 9 bases between. Germline CDR1 reads ENHRY; CDR2 reads SYGVKD. The CDR3 loop reads CAISRESSGNTIYF. Here the CDR3 DNA reads TGTGCCATCAGCCGGGAGAGCTCTGGAAACACCATATATTTT.

V is TRBV11-3 and J is TRBJ2-1, with D tentatively TRBD2 (6 bases). This CDR3 has 18 amino acids. The V and J ends lost 1 base and 4 bases respectively, with 20 bases between them. Germline V gene lookup returns CDR1 SGHNT and CDR2 YENEEA. DNA for the CDR3: TGTGCCAGCAGCTTAGTTCTTCCCGGGATGGGAGGATACAATGAGCAGTTCTTC. It encodes CASSLVLPGMGGYNEQFF.

The chain joins TRBV19 to TRBJ2-7; 11 bases map to TRBD1. V gave up 3 bases and J gave up 5 bases; unmatched junction bases: 9. CDR1 is LNHDA and CDR2 is SQIVND in the germline V gene (reference sequence). The CDR3 loop spans 16 amino acids. The CDR3 here is CASSIWTGGIFHEQYF. The CDR3 DNA reads as TGTGCCAGTAGTATTTGGACAGGGGGCATATTCCACGAGCAGTACTTC.

CDR3 coding DNA: TGCGCCAGCAGCTTGGCATTCGACCCTAGTAACTACGAGCAGTACTTC. The encoded protein is CASSLAFDPSNYEQYF. The chain combines TRBV5-1 with TRBJ2-7; D is unresolved. Trimming stripped 0 bases from V and 3 bases from J, with 16 bases between. Germline CDR1 and CDR2: SGHRS and YFSETQ. The CDR3 has 16 residues.

V and J are TRBV5-4 and TRBJ2-3, with TRBD2 as a possible D gene (5 bases). The CDR3 contains 14 residues. Germline V gene sequence: CDR1 SGHNT, CDR2 YYREEE (reference sequence). V was cut by 6 bases and J by 4 bases, with 15 bases left in between. For the CDR3, the DNA is TGTGCCAGCACATCCACGACCGGGGCAGATACGCAGTATTTT. Its protein is CASTSTTGADTQYF.

This chain uses TRBV6-1 with TRBJ2-3; a possible D gene is TRBD1 (5 bases). Trimming took off 2 bases at V and 2 bases at J, with 17 bases between the two ends. The CDR3 covers 17 residues. Germline loops: CDR1 MNHNS, CDR2 SASEGT. The CDR3 DNA sequence: TGTGCCAGCAGTGAATCGCTAGGGCAGGGCTTCACAGATACGCAGTATTTT. Translating gives CASSESLGQGFTDTQYF.

CDR3 sequence reads: CASSQDRGGTYNEQFF. As DNA, the CDR3 is TGCGCCAGCAGCCAAGATCGCGGGGGTACCTACAATGAGCAGTTCTTC. The rearrangement joins TRBV4-3 to TRBJ2-1, with TRBD2 matching 7 bases. Germline V CDR1 and CDR2: LGHNA, YSLEER. The CDR3 is 16 residues long. V lost 0 bases, J lost 2 bases, and 4 bases stayed unmatched.

The chain links TRBV19 to TRBJ2-1, with 7 bases fitting TRBD2. V was pared by 2 bases and J by 6 bases, with 4 bases of the junction left unmatched. Germline values: CDR1 LNHDA, CDR2 SQIVND (reference sequence). This CDR3 has 14 amino acids. The DNA of the CDR3 is TGTGCCAGTAGTATATTCTGGGGGGGCAATGAGCAGTTCTTC. Protein sequence: CASSIFWGGNEQFF.

V usage is TRBV4-1 and J usage is TRBJ2-7; 7 bases are shared with TRBD2. The germline gives CDR1 MGHRA, CDR2 YSYEKL. The CDR3 runs 15 residues. Trimming took 0 bases from V and 4 from J; bases not matched to a gene: 6. The CDR3 nucleotides are TGCGCCAGCAGCCAAGATGGACTAGGGAATTACGAGCAGTACTTC. This translates into CASSQDGLGNYEQYF.

The CDR3 bases are TGTGCCAGCAGCGTAATAACAGAGCAACTGTTTTTT. Translated, it gives CASSVITEQLFF. This rearrangement joins TRBV9 to TRBJ1-4; D is unresolved. Between the trimmed V and J ends, which lost 1 base and 12 bases, there was a span of 10 bases. This CDR3 contains 12 residues. The V gene's germline CDR1 is SGDLS and CDR2 YYNGEE.

This clone was observed once. The chain is built from TRBV27 and TRBJ2-7; TRBD1 is a possible D gene (6 bases). The CDR3 runs 13 residues. Germline assignment: CDR1 MNHEY and CDR2 SMNVEV (reference sequence). V lost 6 bases and J 2 bases, leaving 11 bases between the germline ends. CDR3 loop: CASSAGTPYEQYV. The CDR3 DNA sequence: TGTGCCAGCAGCGCCGGGACACCCTACGAGCAGTACGTC.

The chain couples TRBV6-5 to TRBJ2-7; possibly TRBD1 for D (5 bases). V was trimmed by 0 bases and J by 4 bases, leaving 13 bases between them. The CDR3 contains 15 residues. Germline V gene sequence: CDR1 MNHEY, CDR2 SVGAGI. The CDR3 is CASSYSHQGLYEQYF. The CDR3 DNA sequence: TGTGCCAGCAGTTACTCGCACCAGGGTCTATACGAGCAGTACTTC.

The CDR3 DNA follows: TGCGCCAGCAGCCAGGGGACAGGGAAGGGAATAGATCAGCCCCAGCATTTT. This sequence encodes CASSQGTGKGIDQPQHF. The genes are TRBV4-1 and TRBJ1-5; 9 nucleotides match TRBD1. In germline, CDR1 is MGHRA, CDR2 YSYEKL. CDR3 length equals 17 residues. V trimming: 3 bases; J trimming: 5 bases; junction bases outside the gene matches: 11.

Here the CDR3 DNA reads TGTGCCACCGGGACACTACTCACAGATACGCAGTATTTT. Translating it yields CATGTLLTDTQYF. The chain combines TRBV7-2 with TRBJ2-3; D possibly corresponds to TRBD1 (6 bases). V was shortened by 10 bases and J by 2 bases, with 13 bases between the two germline ends. Germline loops: CDR1 SGHTA, CDR2 FQGNSA. The CDR3 loop spans 13 amino acids.

To note about this clone: One end of the junction is discordant with germline, which a read error may explain. The CDR3 region has the DNA TGTGCCAGCGGCGTAGTGGGGACTAGCGGGAGGGCCAGCGATGAGCAGTTCTTC. Protein: CASGVVGTSGRASDEQFF. This rearrangement joins TRBV9 to TRBJ2-1, with 16 bases that match TRBD2. Germline CDR1 and CDR2: SGDLS and YYNGEE. This CDR3 region has 18 residues.

CDR3: CASSSPWEQYV. CDR3 nucleotide sequence: TGTGCCAGCAGTTCGCCCTGGGAGCAGTACGTC. The chain links TRBV27 to TRBJ2-7; D remains ambiguous. V was shortened by 4 bases and J by 7 bases, with 8 bases between the two germline ends. This CDR3 region has 11 residues. The V gene's germline CDR1 is MNHEY and CDR2 SMNVEV (reference sequence).

The V and J genes are TRBV9 and TRBJ2-2; 9 bases match TRBD2. After removal of 1 base from V and 3 bases from J, the junction contained 1 base not matched to a gene. Germline CDR1 and CDR2: SGDLS and YYNGEE. The CDR3 covers 15 residues. Written as DNA, the CDR3 is TGTGCCAGCAGCGTAAGCGGGAGGTACACCGGGGAGCTGTTTTTT. Translated: CASSVSGRYTGELFF.

The chain carries TRBV27 and TRBJ1-1; tentative D call: TRBD1 (6 bases). Germline assignment: CDR1 MNHEY and CDR2 SMNVEV (reference sequence). V lost 1 base, J lost 7 bases, and 19 bases lay in between. The CDR3 covers 16 residues. The CDR3 bases are TGTGCCAGCAGTTTATATTCCCCCCCCGGGACACTTGAAGCTTTCTTT. Amino acid sequence: CASSLYSPPGTLEAFF.

The sample holds one count of this clone. This chain joins TRBV7-2 and TRBJ2-1; the match to TRBD1 covers 7 bases. The trim removed 5 bases at V and 4 bases at J, leaving 11 bases unmatched. CDR1 is SGHTA, CDR2 FQGNSA, per germline. The CDR3 covers 16 residues. Here the CDR3 DNA reads TGTGCCAGCAGCATACGGACAGGACTCGTATACAATGAGCAGTTCTTC. As protein: CASSIRTGLVYNEQFF.

The V gene is TRBV5-1, the J gene TRBJ1-6, with D perhaps matching TRBD1 (6 bases). Germline-derived CDR1 and CDR2 are SGHRS and YFSETQ. The germline V and J ends were trimmed by 0 bases and 7 bases, with 11 bases remaining between them. CDR3 size: 15 residues. The CDR3: CASSLAWQGNSPLHF. CDR3 in DNA: TGCGCCAGCAGCTTGGCCTGGCAGGGGAATTCACCCCTCCACTTT. Full variable domain (outside the CDR3, taken from reference TRBV5-1 and TRBJ1-6): KAGVTQTPRYLIKTRGQQVTLSCSPISGHRSVSWYQQTPGQGLQFLFEYFSETQRNKGNFPGRFSGRQFSNSRSEMNVSTLELGDSALYLCASSLAWQGNSPLHFGNGTRLTVT.

The chain couples TRBV11-2 to TRBJ1-5, with D uncertain. The CDR3 length is 16 residues. With 0 bases removed from V and 2 bases from J, the gap between germline ends came to 11 bases. Germline CDR1 SGHAT, CDR2 FQNNGV. CDR3: CASSLDSKGGNQPQHF. The CDR3 DNA reads TGTGCCAGCAGCTTAGATTCCAAGGGAGGCAATCAGCCCCAGCATTTT.

The CDR3: CASSQGLAGEAYEQYF. DNA of the CDR3: TGTGCCAGCAGCCAAGGACTAGCGGGGGAAGCCTACGAGCAGTACTTC. The J gene is TRBJ2-7, the V gene TRBV4-2, with 12 nucleotides matching TRBD2. This CDR3 is built from 16 residues. Per the germline V gene, CDR1 is LGHNA and CDR2 is YNFKEQ. The V segment lost 1 base and the J segment 2 bases; nucleotides outside the gene matches: 3.

This chain joins TRBV6-5 and TRBJ1-2; the match to TRBD1 covers 11 bases. The CDR3 extends over 14 amino acids. In germline, CDR1 is MNHEY, CDR2 SVGAGI. Trimming at V came to 6 bases and at J to 4 bases, leaving 4 bases not matched to a gene. This CDR3 reads CASSRTGGGYGYTF. CDR3 DNA: TGTGCCAGCAGCCGGACAGGGGGCGGCTATGGCTACACCTTC.

The genes are TRBV6-1 and TRBJ2-7; 8 positions match TRBD1. V trimming: 6 bases; J trimming: 2 bases; junction bases outside the gene matches: 6. The CDR3 is 14 residues long. Germline V gene sequence: CDR1 MNHNS, CDR2 SASEGT. The CDR3 spells CASSFGQGTYEQYF. The CDR3 nucleotides are TGTGCCAGCAGCTTCGGACAGGGCACCTACGAGCAGTACTTC.